This T cell receptor (beta chain) was retrieved from a study of T-cell memory formation after mild COVID-19. On this clonotype itself: Its specificity is not known.

TCRdb redid the calling of the 5' RACE reads with MiXCR, one entry per CDR3 protein. The sample lists 400,000 to 500,000 distinct CDR3 sequences; 20% to 30% were seen once. The V end lost 2 bases, the J end lost 1 base, and 12 bases lay between the germline ends. The CDR3 is 15 residues long. CDR1 is SGHKS, CDR2 YYEKEE, per germline (reference sequence). Study-level results: Certain responding clones were present in pre-infection memory, suggesting participation of cross-reactive memory. From day 15 to 85, contracting clones were balanced between CD4 and CD8, whereas later expanders leaned toward CD4+. The CD4+ clones that contracted clustered mainly within CM and EM, and the CD8+ clones concentrated in EMRA.

The chain has TRBV5-5 and TRBJ1-1; a possible D gene is TRBD1 (5 bases). The sequenced sample was PBMCs or a T cell subset sorted from them (not recorded which). The receptor was isolated from an adult woman who had mild COVID-19 (a few samples of this study predate the infection). Cell type and time point are not known. As DNA, the CDR3 is TGTGCCAGCAGCTTCCAGGGTCCCCCGAACACTGAAGCTTTCTTT. Amino acid sequence: CASSFQGPPNTEAFF.